Shown below are 20 T cell receptor beta chains from a single sample sequenced in a study of radiation and T cells in renal cell carcinoma. Treatment indicated: treatment-naive control, cytoreductive nephrectomy. The repertoire was sequenced with immunoSEQ multiplex PCR; TCRdb's copy has only in-frame clones and lacks some. The table records 18,000 or so clones, approximately 59% of them present only once. The input for sequencing was tumor tissue, taken from a patient whose treatment was nephrectomy without radiotherapy. The receptors were gathered from a man between 50 and 59 years old with renal cell carcinoma.

This chain uses TRBV18 with TRBJ1-4; D uncertain. Trimming removed 5 bases from V and 8 bases from J, with 6 bases in between. The CDR3 has 11 amino acids. The germline V gene has CDR1 KGHSH and CDR2 LQKENI. CDR3 loop: CASSTSEKLFF. The CDR3, as DNA: TGTGCCAGCTCAACTTCGGAAAAACTGTTTTTT.

This rearrangement joins TRBV2 to TRBJ2-7; D possibly matches TRBD1 or TRBD2 (5 bases each). Trimming removed 5 bases from V and 6 bases from J, with 14 bases in between. CDR1 SNHLY and CDR2 FYNNEI come from the germline V gene. CDR3 length: 13 amino acids. In nucleotides, the CDR3 is TGTGCCAGCAGTTCTGATTACGGGACCGAGCAGTACTTC. It translates to CASSSDYGTEQYF.

This chain links TRBV30 with TRBJ1-1; D not resolved. The germline V gene has CDR1 GTSNPN and CDR2 SVGIG (reference sequence). The length of the CDR3 is 12 residues. V lost 5 bases and J 1 base, leaving 8 bases between the germline ends. The CDR3 loop is CAWGVGNTEAFF. CDR3 sequence (DNA): TGTGCCTGGGGGGTCGGGAACACTGAAGCTTTCTTT.

The chain uses TRBV28 and TRBJ2-7, with no clear D. Trimming cost V 3 bases and J 1 base, with 7 bases left between them. CDR3 size: 13 residues. CDR1 and CDR2 from the germline V gene are MDHEN and SYDVKM. The CDR3 reads CASSFPQSYEQYF. The CDR3 region has the DNA TGTGCCAGCAGTTTTCCGCAGTCCTACGAGCAGTACTTC.

V and J are TRBV30 and TRBJ1-1; D may be TRBD1 (5 bases). CDR3 length equals 14 residues. Germline V lookup: CDR1 GTSNPN, CDR2 SVGIG (reference sequence). Deletions cut 1 base from V and 0 bases from J, with 9 bases between. CDR3 sequence reads: CAWSGGVLNTEAFF. As DNA, the CDR3 is TGTGCCTGGAGTGGGGGGGTGCTGAACACTGAAGCTTTCTTT.

Many counts were recorded for this clone. The rearrangement joins TRBV19 to TRBJ1-2; tentatively, D is TRBD1 (6 bases). The V end lost 5 bases, the J end lost 4 bases, and 20 bases lay between the germline ends. This CDR3 has 16 amino acids. In germline, CDR1 is LNHDA, CDR2 SQIVND (reference sequence). The CDR3 coding sequence is TGTGCCAGTAGTCCCACTTCGACAGGAAATGGCTATGGCTACACCTTC. Translated, it gives CASSPTSTGNGYGYTF.

The V and J genes are TRBV7-3 and TRBJ2-7; the D gene could be TRBD1 or TRBD2 (5 bases each). Germline V gene data show CDR1 as SGHTA and CDR2 as FQGTGA. V lost 5 bases and J lost 0, with 14 bases in between. This CDR3 is 15 amino acids long. The CDR3 region is CASSPSGTVSYEQYF. CDR3 sequence (DNA): TGTGCCAGCAGCCCCTCCGGGACGGTCTCCTACGAGCAGTACTTC.

The chain couples TRBV10-2 to TRBJ1-1, with D possibly TRBD1 on 5 matching bases. Trimming cost V 3 bases and J 5 bases, with 10 bases left between them. CDR3 size: 13 residues. Per the germline V gene, CDR1 is WSHSY and CDR2 is SAAADI. The CDR3 DNA reads TGCGCCAGCAGTGATAGGGGCTGGACTGAAGCTTTCTTT. Its translation is CASSDRGWTEAFF.

This clone came up a few times. The chain carries TRBV28 and TRBJ2-7; possible D gene TRBD1, 5 bases. V lost 2 bases, J lost 4 bases, and 6 bases lay in between. This CDR3 region has 12 residues. Germline-derived CDR1 and CDR2 are MDHEN and SYDVKM. The CDR3 coding sequence is TGTGCCAGCAGTTTACAGGGTTACGAGCAGTACTTC. As protein: CASSLQGYEQYF.

The rearrangement uses TRBV19 and TRBJ1-5; no clear D gene. The CDR3 spans 14 residues. Trimming removed 2 bases at V and 5 bases at J, with 10 bases between. Germline CDR1 LNHDA, CDR2 SQIVND (reference sequence). CDR3 in amino acids: CASSISEADQPQHF. In DNA form, the CDR3 reads TGTGCCAGTAGTATAAGCGAGGCAGATCAGCCCCAGCATTTT.

The V call is TRBV6-1, the J call TRBJ2-2; tentative D call: TRBD2 (7 bases). Trimming shortened V by 5 bases and J by 5 bases, and 15 bases separated the two germline ends. The CDR3 is made up of 15 amino acids. From germline, CDR1 is MNHNS and CDR2 SASEGT. The CDR3 DNA is TGTGCCAGCAGTCTTGGCGGGGGCCTAACCGGGGAGCTGTTTTTT. It specifies CASSLGGGLTGELFF.

This sequence joins TRBV14 and TRBJ1-3; a weak D match, TRBD1 (6 bases). In germline, CDR1 is SGHDN, CDR2 FVKESK. The V end was cut by 4 bases, the J end by 8 bases, with 15 bases between. This CDR3 region has 14 residues. The CDR3 region has the DNA TGTGCCAGCAGCCCATGGGGGGCAGTGGACACCATATATTTT. The encoded protein is CASSPWGAVDTIYF.

The rearrangement links TRBV20-1 to TRBJ2-1, with 10 bases that match TRBD2. The CDR3 loop spans 11 amino acids. Germline trimming cut 7 bases from V and 14 bases from J; bases unmatched to any gene: 8. Germline lookup yields CDR1 DFQATT and CDR2 SNEGSKA (reference sequence). The CDR3 bases are TGCAGTGGTACTAGCGGGAATATTAAGTTCTTC. Translating it yields CSGTSGNIKFF.

This clone was picked up one time. Sequence at one end of the junction differs from germline and may be a read error. J is TRBJ2-5 and V is TRBV7-7; the match to TRBD2 covers 10 bases. Per germline, CDR1 SSHAT and CDR2 FNYEAQ (reference sequence). The CDR3 is 15 residues long. This chain's CDR3 is CASSLSSGGGETQYF. The CDR3 DNA reads as TGTGCTAGCAGCTTGTCTAGCGGGGGCGGAGAGACCCAGTACTTC.

The chain combines TRBV6-4 with TRBJ1-2; D perhaps matches TRBD1 (5 bases). The V and J ends lost 6 bases and 5 bases respectively, with 25 bases between them. The germline V gene encodes CDR1 MRHNA and CDR2 SNTAGT. The CDR3 is 17 residues long. CDR3 sequence: CASSATGGVLSEYGYTF. CDR3 nucleotides: TGTGCCAGCAGCGCGACGGGGGGGGTCTTATCGGAGTATGGCTACACCTTC.

The chain combines TRBV6-5 with TRBJ2-3; TRBD2 is a possible D gene (6 bases). The V end lost 6 bases, the J end lost 2 bases, and 15 bases lay between the germline ends. Germline V gene lookup returns CDR1 MNHEY and CDR2 SVGAGI. The CDR3 consists of 15 residues. The CDR3 nucleotides read TGTGCCAGCAGGCTCCGGGGACTCTACACAGATACGCAGTATTTT. Its translation is CASRLRGLYTDTQYF.

The chain carries TRBV5-4 and TRBJ2-7, with 8 bases that match TRBD1. CDR1 is SGHNT, CDR2 YYREEE, per germline (reference sequence). The CDR3 contains 15 residues. V dropped 2 bases and J dropped 4; count of bases not matched to a gene: 8. The chain's CDR3 is CASSFPGTGGYEQYF. CDR3 sequence (DNA): TGTGCCAGCAGCTTTCCCGGAACAGGGGGTTACGAGCAGTACTTC.

The chain uses TRBV10-3 and TRBJ2-2, with TRBD1 matching over 8 bases. Germline V gene sequence: CDR1 ENHRY, CDR2 SYGVKD. The CDR3 length is 16 residues. Losses at the gene ends were 2 bases for V and 3 bases for J; bases not matched to a gene: 5. CDR3 DNA: TGTGCCATCAGTGAGCGGCAGGGGGCCGACACCGGGGAGCTGTTTTTT. Amino acid sequence: CAISERQGADTGELFF.

This clone appeared a few times. The chain recombines TRBV7-9 with TRBJ2-2; D perhaps matches TRBD2 (6 bases). Trimming removed 2 bases at V and 0 bases at J, with 13 bases between. The CDR3 sequence is 17 residues long. Germline V gene data show CDR1 as SEHNR and CDR2 as FQNEAQ (reference sequence). The DNA for the CDR3 is TGTGCCAGCAGCTTAATTGGACGGGGGACGAACACCGGGGAGCTGTTTTTT. It translates to CASSLIGRGTNTGELFF.

CDR3 residues: CASSFGGATYEQYF. CDR3 in DNA: TGTGCCAGCAGCTTTGGGGGAGCGACCTACGAGCAGTACTTC. V gene TRBV7-6 combines with J gene TRBJ2-7, with D perhaps given as TRBD1 or TRBD2 (5 bases each). The CDR3 runs 14 residues. The germline gives CDR1 SGHVS, CDR2 FNYEAQ. Between the trimmed V and J ends, which lost 3 bases and 2 bases, there was a span of 11 bases.